The rows below give T cell receptor beta chains drawn from one sample of a study of a mutant IDH1 vaccine in newly diagnosed glioma. The protocol was immunoSEQ multiplex PCR, while the TCRdb copy is restricted to in-frame clones and leaves out a portion. Of fewer than 70,000 clones listed, 75% to 90% were seen once; the top ten hold approximately 2%. These TCRs' antigens remain unknown. Sequencing was performed on PBMCs, taken from a glioma patient whose treatment included an IDH1 peptide vaccine. These receptors were obtained from a man in his forties with glioma. The CDR3 runs from the conserved cysteine through the conserved F or W. The order of the fields is D gene, clone size, J gene, V gene, CDR3 DNA, CDR3 protein. A D gene is named only where the DNA matches it firmly. Some rows mark clone size as missing; the rest say once, few, many or name a class of expanded clone.

d_call: .; clone_size: .; j_call: TRBJ1-5; v_call: TRBV28; cdr3_nt: TGTGCCAGCAGGACCCCGACAGATAGCAATCAGCCCCAGCATTTT; cdr3_aa: CASRTPTDSNQPQHF
d_call: .; clone_size: .; j_call: TRBJ2-2; v_call: TRBV7-2; cdr3_nt: TGTGCCAGCAGCTTAGTAGGGGGGACCGGGGAGCTGTTTTTT; cdr3_aa: CASSLVGGTGELFF
d_call: .; clone_size: .; j_call: TRBJ1-4; v_call: TRBV7-2; cdr3_nt: TGTGCCAGCAGCTTAGCAGGGTTCCATGAAAAACTGTTTTTT; cdr3_aa: CASSLAGFHEKLFF
d_call: .; clone_size: once; j_call: TRBJ1-1; v_call: TRBV6-4; cdr3_nt: TGTGCCAGCAGTGACTCGAACGTGAGAGGGACTGAAGCTTTCTTT; cdr3_aa: CASSDSNVRGTEAFF
d_call: .; clone_size: .; j_call: TRBJ1-5; v_call: TRBV4-3; cdr3_nt: TGCGCCAGCAGCCAAGAAACGGGGTTTCAGCCCCAGCATTTT; cdr3_aa: CASSQETGFQPQHF
d_call: .; clone_size: .; j_call: TRBJ2-5; v_call: TRBV11-2; cdr3_nt: TGTGCCAGCAGCTTAGATCGAGGGGGAGCGGGCTCCTACCAAGAGACCCAGTACTTC; cdr3_aa: CASSLDRGGAGSYQETQYF
d_call: .; clone_size: .; j_call: TRBJ1-4; v_call: TRBV7-3; cdr3_nt: TGTGCCAGCAGCTTAACGTTTGGGGAAAAACTGTTTTTT; cdr3_aa: CASSLTFGEKLFF
d_call: TRBD1; clone_size: .; j_call: TRBJ1-6; v_call: TRBV7-9; cdr3_nt: TGTGCCAGCAGCCTATACAGGACAGGGGAATATTCACCCCTCCACTTT; cdr3_aa: CASSLYRTGEYSPLHF
d_call: .; clone_size: once; j_call: TRBJ1-1; v_call: TRBV19; cdr3_nt: TGTGCCAGTAAGGGTCAGGGACTGAACACTGAAGCTTTCTTT; cdr3_aa: CASKGQGLNTEAFF
d_call: .; clone_size: .; j_call: TRBJ2-7; v_call: TRBV2; cdr3_nt: TGTGCCAGCAAGGAAGGAGGCCAGGGGATATACGAGCAGTACTTC; cdr3_aa: CASKEGGQGIYEQYF
d_call: TRBD2; clone_size: .; j_call: TRBJ2-5; v_call: TRBV10-3; cdr3_nt: TGTGCCATCAGTGAGCCTAGCGGGGCCCGGGAGACCCAGTACTTC; cdr3_aa: CAISEPSGARETQYF
d_call: .; clone_size: .; j_call: TRBJ1-6; v_call: TRBV28; cdr3_nt: TGTGCCAGCAGTTTAATTCGGGACAACGGAAATTCACCCCTCCACTTT; cdr3_aa: CASSLIRDNGNSPLHF
d_call: .; clone_size: once; j_call: TRBJ1-3; v_call: TRBV28; cdr3_nt: TGTGCCAGCTTACTGCTCGCCGCCTCTGGAAACACCATATATTTT; cdr3_aa: CASLLLAASGNTIYF
d_call: TRBD2; clone_size: .; j_call: TRBJ2-1; v_call: TRBV10-2; cdr3_nt: TGCGCCAGCAGCCGACTAGCGGGGGGCTCCTACAATGAGCAGTTCTTC; cdr3_aa: CASSRLAGGSYNEQFF
d_call: .; clone_size: .; j_call: TRBJ2-1; v_call: TRBV7-9; cdr3_nt: TGTGCCAGCAGCTTACCGGGGTCGGGGAGCTACAATGAGCAGTTCTTC; cdr3_aa: CASSLPGSGSYNEQFF
d_call: .; clone_size: .; j_call: TRBJ2-5; v_call: TRBV20-1; cdr3_nt: TGCAGTGCGGTTTTCAAATATACCCAGTACTTC; cdr3_aa: CSAVFKYTQYF
d_call: .; clone_size: .; j_call: TRBJ1-2; v_call: TRBV28; cdr3_nt: TGTGCCAGCAGTTTAGCAGGGGCCGAAAGGAGCTATGGCTACACCTTC; cdr3_aa: CASSLAGAERSYGYTF
d_call: .; clone_size: once; j_call: TRBJ2-1; v_call: TRBV6-6; cdr3_nt: TGTGCCAGCAGGGGCGGCCAAAGGGTACACAATGAGCAGTTCTTC; cdr3_aa: CASRGGQRVHNEQFF
d_call: .; clone_size: .; j_call: TRBJ1-1; v_call: TRBV28; cdr3_nt: TGTGCCAGCAGTTTATGGGGCACCAACACTGAAGCTTTCTTT; cdr3_aa: CASSLWGTNTEAFF
d_call: .; clone_size: .; j_call: TRBJ1-4; v_call: TRBV6-5; cdr3_nt: TGTGCCAGCAGTTTGACCGCGGAAGATGAAAAACTGTTTTTT; cdr3_aa: CASSLTAEDEKLFF
d_call: .; clone_size: once; j_call: TRBJ2-1; v_call: TRBV7-3; cdr3_nt: TGTGCCAGCAGCTTAGGGGGGCCCTCCGCAAATGAGCAGTTCTTC; cdr3_aa: CASSLGGPSANEQFF